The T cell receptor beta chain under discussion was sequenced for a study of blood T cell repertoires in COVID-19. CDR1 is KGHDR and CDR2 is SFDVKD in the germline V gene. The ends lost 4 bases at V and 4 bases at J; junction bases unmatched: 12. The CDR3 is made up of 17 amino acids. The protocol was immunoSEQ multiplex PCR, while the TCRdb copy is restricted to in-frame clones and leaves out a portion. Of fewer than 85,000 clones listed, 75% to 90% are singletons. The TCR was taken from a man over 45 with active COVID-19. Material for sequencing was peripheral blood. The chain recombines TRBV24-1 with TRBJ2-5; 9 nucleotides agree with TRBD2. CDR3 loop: CATSDPPGTSPRETQYF. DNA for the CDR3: TGTGCCACCAGTGACCCACCCGGGACTAGCCCGCGAGAGACCCAGTACTTC.